These 29 T cell receptor beta chains came from one sample sequenced in a study of CD4+ T cells in melanoma. Sequenced by immunoSEQ multiplex PCR; TCRdb stores in-frame clones only, minus some. The sample yields around 130,000 clones, 92% seen once. The source is a human donor with melanoma.

V and J are TRBV5-1 and TRBJ2-5, with no clear D. Per germline, CDR1 SGHRS and CDR2 YFSETQ. The CDR3 has 14 amino acids. V lost 0 bases and J lost 3, with 9 bases in between. This chain's CDR3 is CASSLVIGKETQYF. Written as DNA, the CDR3 is TGCGCCAGCAGCTTGGTTATCGGAAAAGAGACCCAGTACTTC.

The V gene is TRBV6-5, the J gene TRBJ1-5; weak D call: TRBD1 (5 bases). The germline CDR1 and CDR2 sequences are MNHEY and SVGAGI. This CDR3 spans 15 amino acids. V dropped 4 bases and J dropped 0 bases, with 10 bases sitting between them. The CDR3 here is CASSWDGNSNQPQHF. CDR3 nucleotides: TGTGCCAGCAGTTGGGACGGAAATAGCAATCAGCCCCAGCATTTT.

This clone was seen a single time. V usage is TRBV9 and J usage is TRBJ2-7; TRBD1 or TRBD2 may be the D gene (5 bases each). The CDR3 extends over 14 amino acids. Germline values: CDR1 SGDLS, CDR2 YYNGEE. Between the trimmed V and J ends, which lost 2 bases and 8 bases, there was a span of 17 bases. The CDR3 DNA is TGTGCCAGCAGCGTCTCCGGGGACCTAGGGCAGCAGTACTTC. It translates to CASSVSGDLGQQYF.

This chain uses TRBV5-1 with TRBJ2-1; 7 nucleotides line up with TRBD2. The V and J ends lost 0 bases and 4 bases, in that order; junction bases with no gene match: 1. The CDR3 is made up of 14 amino acids. Germline V gene data show CDR1 as SGHRS and CDR2 as YFSETQ. CDR3 residues: CASSLGGGYNEQFF. CDR3 in DNA: TGCGCCAGCAGCTTGGGGGGGGGATACAATGAGCAGTTCTTC. The complete variable domain, with remaining parts taken from reference TRBV5-1 and TRBJ2-1, reads KAGVTQTPRYLIKTRGQQVTLSCSPISGHRSVSWYQQTPGQGLQFLFEYFSETQRNKGNFPGRFSGRQFSNSRSEMNVSTLELGDSALYLCASSLGGGYNEQFFGPGTRLTVL.

This clone was observed a single time. The chain links TRBV9 to TRBJ2-1; TRBD2 matches 13 bases. J gave up 6 bases and V 3 bases, and 3 bases lay outside the gene matches. Germline CDR1 is SGDLS and CDR2 is YYNGEE. This CDR3 comprises 15 residues. CDR3 nucleotide sequence: TGTGCCAGCAGCGCACTAGCGGGGGGGTTCAATGAGCAGTTCTTC. It encodes CASSALAGGFNEQFF.

The rearrangement uses TRBV7-9 and TRBJ1-4; D gene ambiguous. V shed 3 bases and J shed 8 bases, with 10 bases lying between them. The CDR3 has 13 residues. From germline, CDR1 is SEHNR and CDR2 FQNEAQ (reference sequence). The CDR3 DNA follows: TGTGCCAGCAGCTTCGGCAGGCTGGAAAAACTGTTTTTT. Translation gives CASSFGRLEKLFF.

The chain employs TRBV7-2 and TRBJ2-7; D is unclear. The CDR3 contains 12 residues. Germline V gene sequence: CDR1 SGHTA, CDR2 FQGNSA. V was clipped by 5 bases and J by 1 base, with 6 bases between them. The CDR3: CASSPPSYEQYF. In DNA, the CDR3 is TGTGCCAGCAGCCCTCCGTCCTACGAGCAGTACTTC.

V gene TRBV4-1 combines with J gene TRBJ1-1, with TRBD1 matching over 10 bases. The CDR3 runs to 14 residues. From germline, CDR1 is MGHRA and CDR2 YSYEKL. V lost 2 bases, J lost 6 bases, and 3 bases stayed unmatched. The chain's CDR3 is CASSQRQGAAEAFF. The DNA of the CDR3 is TGCGCCAGCAGCCAAAGACAGGGGGCCGCTGAAGCTTTCTTT.

This chain uses TRBV19 with TRBJ1-3; D not certain. Trimming cost V 6 bases and J 0 bases, with 9 bases left between them. Germline CDR1 reads LNHDA; CDR2 reads SQIVND (reference sequence). The CDR3 is 14 amino acids. The chain's CDR3 is CASSFTFSGNTIYF. The CDR3 DNA sequence: TGTGCCAGTAGCTTCACGTTCTCTGGAAACACCATATATTTT.

The chain combines TRBV4-1 with TRBJ1-2, with 10 bases aligning to TRBD1. The ends lost 3 bases at V and 8 bases at J; junction bases unmatched: 6. Germline CDR1 MGHRA, CDR2 YSYEKL. CDR3 length equals 14 residues. CDR3 sequence reads: CASSQGDRGYGYTF. The CDR3 DNA sequence: TGCGCCAGCAGCCAGGGGGACAGGGGATACGGCTACACCTTC.

Only a few counts were recorded for this clone. This chain connects TRBV6-1 to TRBJ1-5; TRBD1 is a possible D gene (6 bases). The CDR3 is 14 amino acids. Between the trimmed V and J ends, which lost 2 bases and 6 bases, there was a span of 11 bases. Germline V gene data show CDR1 as MNHNS and CDR2 as SASEGT. Here the CDR3 reads CASSEQQGPQPQHF. The CDR3 region has the DNA TGTGCCAGCAGTGAACAACAGGGCCCTCAGCCCCAGCATTTT.

The J gene is TRBJ1-4, the V gene TRBV19; 9 nucleotides align to TRBD1. CDR1 LNHDA and CDR2 SQIVND come from the germline V gene (reference sequence). This CDR3 is 15 amino acids long. Trimming took 6 bases from V and 5 from J; bases not matched to a gene: 7. The CDR3 protein is CASRKGQGWNEKLFF. CDR3 DNA: TGTGCCAGTAGAAAGGGACAGGGATGGAATGAAAAACTGTTTTTT.

The rearrangement uses TRBV30 and TRBJ1-1; D may be TRBD1 (6 bases). CDR1 is GTSNPN, CDR2 SVGIG, per germline (reference sequence). The V end lost 3 bases, the J end lost 6 bases, and 17 bases lay between the germline ends. The CDR3 spans 14 residues. CDR3 amino acids: CAWSPITGSAEAFF. The CDR3 nucleotides are TGTGCCTGGAGCCCAATAACAGGGTCGGCTGAAGCTTTCTTT.

This clone was detected only a few times. The chain has TRBV29-1 and TRBJ1-1; D ambiguous. The CDR3 consists of 12 residues. The V gene's germline CDR1 is SQVTM and CDR2 ANQGSEA. V was clipped by 4 bases and J by 5 bases, with 11 bases between them. The CDR3, as DNA: TGCAGCGTTGTTCTCGGGGAAACTGAAGCTTTCTTT. As protein: CSVVLGETEAFF.

The CDR3 DNA sequence: TGTGCCAGCAGATCCCTGGAAGGGGGAAAGCAGTTCTTC. This gives the protein CASRSLEGGKQFF. The V call is TRBV2, the J call TRBJ2-1; D perhaps matches TRBD1 (6 bases). From germline, CDR1 is SNHLY and CDR2 FYNNEI. The length of the CDR3 is 13 residues. Trimming stripped 6 bases from V and 11 bases from J, with 17 bases between. The entire variable domain, with the rest obtained from reference TRBV2 and TRBJ2-1, is as follows: EPEVTQTPSHQVTQMGQEVILRCVPISNHLYFYWYRQILGQKVEFLVSFYNNEISEKSEIFDDQFSVERPDGSNFTLKIRSTKLEDSAMYFCASRSLEGGKQFFGPGTRLTVL.

V and J are TRBV19 and TRBJ2-6; TRBD2 might be the D (5 bases). The CDR3 totals 14 residues. V was shortened by 6 bases and J by 0 bases, with 6 bases between the two germline ends. Germline V lookup: CDR1 LNHDA, CDR2 SQIVND (reference sequence). The CDR3 region has the DNA TGTGCCAGTAGCCGGGGCTCTGGGGCCAACGTCCTGACTTTC. Translation: CASSRGSGANVLTF.

CDR3 sequence reads: CASSPRLQRGGSEDSEQYF. CDR3 coding DNA: TGTGCCAGCTCACCACGGTTGCAGCGGGGCGGATCAGAGGATAGCGAGCAGTACTTC. V gene TRBV18 combines with J gene TRBJ2-7, with TRBD2 identical over 7 bases. V shed 1 base and J 6 bases; nucleotides not matched to a gene: 21. Germline V CDR1 and CDR2: KGHSH, LQKENI. The CDR3 runs to 19 residues.

The gene calls are TRBV7-9 and TRBJ2-4; 7 bases map to TRBD1. The CDR3 extends over 14 amino acids. Germline-derived CDR1 and CDR2 are SEHNR and FQNEAQ (reference sequence). V trimming: 5 bases; J trimming: 3 bases; junction bases outside the gene matches: 4. For the CDR3, the DNA is TGTGCCAGCAGCCCCAGGGGGATCAAAAACATTCAGTACTTC. Its protein is CASSPRGIKNIQYF. The variable domain in full, with the rest retrieved from reference TRBV7-9 and TRBJ2-4, is DTGVSQNPRHKITKRGQNVTFRCDPISEHNRLYWYRQTLGQGPEFLTYFQNEAQLEKSRLLSDRFSAERPKGSFSTLEIQRTEQGDSAMYLCASSPRGIKNIQYFGAGTRLSVL.

The chain has TRBV7-9 and TRBJ2-1, with D perhaps TRBD2 (5 bases). There are 15 residues in the CDR3. The germline gives CDR1 SEHNR, CDR2 FQNEAQ (reference sequence). Trimming stripped 1 base from V and 4 bases from J, with 11 bases between. CDR3 nucleotide sequence: TGTGCCAGCAGCTTAGGTCAAGGCGGGTACAATGAGCAGTTCTTC. It yields the protein CASSLGQGGYNEQFF.

V is TRBV14 and J is TRBJ1-3; no definite D call. CDR1 is SGHDN, CDR2 FVKESK, per germline. The CDR3 consists of 12 residues. V gave up 1 base and J gave up 6 bases, with 4 bases separating them. This CDR3 is CASSQGANTIYF. The DNA of the CDR3 is TGTGCCAGCAGCCAAGGGGCAAACACCATATATTTT.

The V call is TRBV6-1, the J call TRBJ2-7, with D maybe TRBD2 (5 bases). The CDR3 loop spans 11 amino acids. The V gene's germline CDR1 is MNHNS and CDR2 SASEGT. The V end was cut by 10 bases, the J end by 3 bases, with 10 bases between. This CDR3 is CATGLNYEQYF. In DNA form, the CDR3 reads TGTGCCACCGGACTGAACTACGAGCAGTACTTC.

The chain is built from TRBV19 and TRBJ1-1; possibly TRBD1 for D (6 bases). Germline V gives CDR1 LNHDA, CDR2 SQIVND (reference sequence). The CDR3 runs to 14 residues. Trimming shortened V by 5 bases and J by 4 bases, and 14 bases separated the two germline ends. The chain's CDR3 is CASSSGRGGTEAFF. The CDR3, as DNA: TGTGCCAGTAGTTCAGGGAGGGGGGGCACTGAAGCTTTCTTT.

The chain links TRBV5-1 to TRBJ1-1; 7 positions agree with TRBD1. J was trimmed by 5 bases and V by 5 bases; bases with no gene match: 9. The CDR3 covers 14 residues. Germline V CDR1 and CDR2: SGHRS, YFSETQ. The CDR3 loop is CASRQDRVGTEAFF. CDR3 DNA: TGCGCCAGCAGACAAGACAGGGTGGGGACTGAAGCTTTCTTT. Full variable domain (outside the CDR3, taken from reference TRBV5-1 and TRBJ1-1): KAGVTQTPRYLIKTRGQQVTLSCSPISGHRSVSWYQQTPGQGLQFLFEYFSETQRNKGNFPGRFSGRQFSNSRSEMNVSTLELGDSALYLCASRQDRVGTEAFFGQGTRLTVV.

CDR3 region: CASTSFRSRENEQFF. CDR3 bases: TGCGCCAGCACTTCTTTCCGATCACGGGAAAATGAGCAGTTCTTC. The chain has TRBV4-1 and TRBJ2-1; possible D gene TRBD2, 5 bases. CDR1 is MGHRA and CDR2 is YSYEKL in the germline V gene. The CDR3 consists of 15 residues. V lost 7 bases, J lost 7 bases, and 20 bases lay in between.

The V call is TRBV5-5, the J call TRBJ1-5; TRBD1 matches 7 bases. CDR1 and CDR2 from the germline V gene are SGHKS and YYEKEE (reference sequence). The V segment lost 0 bases and the J segment 4 bases; nucleotides outside the gene matches: 7. The CDR3 contains 16 residues. CDR3 loop: CASSLVPGGGNQPQHF. CDR3 DNA sequence: TGTGCCAGCAGCTTGGTGCCAGGGGGGGGGAATCAGCCCCAGCATTTT. The variable domain in full, with the rest retrieved from reference TRBV5-5 and TRBJ1-5, is DAGVTQSPTHLIKTRGQQVTLRCSPISGHKSVSWYQQVLGQGPQFIFQYYEKEERGRGNFPDRFSARQFPNYSSELNVNALLLGDSALYLCASSLVPGGGNQPQHFGDGTRLSIL.

This chain links TRBV6-5 with TRBJ1-1; 8 bases match TRBD1. Germline CDR1 reads MNHEY; CDR2 reads SVGAGI. The CDR3 is made up of 14 amino acids. J gave up 3 bases and V 2 bases, and 2 bases lay outside the gene matches. CDR3 residues: CASSYRQGYTEAFF. CDR3 nucleotides: TGTGCCAGCAGTTACAGACAGGGGTACACTGAAGCTTTCTTT.

DNA of the CDR3: TGTGCCAGCAGCCCGCAGGCGGGACCCTCCTACGAGCAGTACTTC. This encodes CASSPQAGPSYEQYF. This sequence joins TRBV7-3 and TRBJ2-7; D perhaps matches TRBD2 (6 bases). The CDR3 loop spans 15 amino acids. Per germline, CDR1 SGHTA and CDR2 FQGTGA. V dropped 5 bases and J dropped 0 bases, with 14 bases sitting between them.

J is TRBJ2-3 and V is TRBV10-2, with D tentatively TRBD1 or TRBD2 (7 bases each). The CDR3 is made up of 13 amino acids. V was trimmed by 7 bases and J by 6 bases, leaving 14 bases between them. Germline V gives CDR1 WSHSY, CDR2 SAAADI. CDR3 nucleotide sequence: TGCGCCAGCAAGGGGGCGGGGGCCGATACGCAGTATTTT. It yields the protein CASKGAGADTQYF.

V and J are TRBV6-1 and TRBJ1-5; unclear D gene. This CDR3 is built from 14 residues. Germline lookup yields CDR1 MNHNS and CDR2 SASEGT. The V gene lost 6 bases and the J gene lost 3 bases, with 12 bases spanning the gap. The CDR3 sequence is CASSLRWDNQPQHF. CDR3 nucleotides: TGTGCCAGCAGCCTCCGTTGGGACAATCAGCCCCAGCATTTT.